Below are 24 T cell receptor beta chains sequenced from a single sample in a study of blood T cell repertoires in COVID-19. Profiled with immunoSEQ multiplex PCR; TCRdb holds only in-frame clones, not every one. The sample has about 210,000 clones; around 84% are singletons. Material: peripheral blood. These receptors were obtained from a man aged 35 to 55 who had recovered from COVID-19.

The J gene is TRBJ1-5, the V gene TRBV10-3; the D gene is possibly TRBD1 (5 bases). The germline V gene encodes CDR1 ENHRY and CDR2 SYGVKD. The CDR3 has 15 amino acids. Trimming removed 3 bases from V and 1 base from J, with 10 bases in between. The CDR3 sequence: CAISDPTESNQPQHF. For the CDR3, the DNA is TGTGCCATCAGTGACCCGACAGAGAGCAATCAGCCCCAGCATTTT.

This clone appeared a single time. The gene calls are TRBV6-5 and TRBJ1-5; TRBD1 matches 7 bases. The CDR3 has 14 amino acids. J lost 7 bases, V lost 4 bases, and 7 bases had no gene match. Germline assignment: CDR1 MNHEY and CDR2 SVGAGI. For the CDR3, the DNA is TGTGCCAGCAGTTCGTATCAGGGGGACCAGCCCCAGCATTTT. Translating gives CASSSYQGDQPQHF.

V is TRBV7-9 and J is TRBJ2-1, with 9 bases that match TRBD2. Germline V gene data show CDR1 as SEHNR and CDR2 as FQNEAQ (reference sequence). This CDR3 region has 16 residues. V shed 5 bases and J 9 bases; nucleotides not matched to a gene: 14. The CDR3: CASSRAFAGGTGEQFF. DNA for the CDR3: TGTGCCAGCAGCCGGGCTTTTGCGGGGGGGACTGGTGAGCAGTTCTTC.

The chain combines TRBV6-5 with TRBJ1-1, with 10 bases matching TRBD1. The length of the CDR3 is 15 residues. The junction had 7 bases not matched to a gene; V was cut back by 5 bases and J by 4 bases. Germline CDR1 reads MNHEY; CDR2 reads SVGAGI. In DNA form, the CDR3 reads TGTGCCAGCAGTAAGGGGGGACAGGGGTCCACTGAAGCTTTCTTT. Encoded protein: CASSKGGQGSTEAFF.

This rearrangement joins TRBV23-1 to TRBJ2-5; TRBD1 matches at 10 bases. TRBV23-1 has ORF status, its function being uncertain. Trimming took 3 bases from V and 5 from J; bases not matched to a gene: 9. The CDR3 is made up of 16 amino acids. Here the CDR3 DNA reads TGCGCCAGCAGTCATCCCGGGACAGGGGTTTGGGAGACCCAGTACTTC. It yields the protein CASSHPGTGVWETQYF.

The V call is TRBV5-5, the J call TRBJ1-1; TRBD1 might be the D (6 bases). With 2 bases removed from V and 3 bases from J, the gap between germline ends came to 11 bases. Germline CDR1 is SGHKS and CDR2 is YYEKEE (reference sequence). The length of the CDR3 is 14 residues. CDR3 sequence: CASSFRGADTEAFF. The CDR3 nucleotides are TGTGCCAGCAGCTTCAGGGGTGCGGACACTGAAGCTTTCTTT. The full variable domain, completed using reference TRBV5-5 and TRBJ1-1, is DAGVTQSPTHLIKTRGQQVTLRCSPISGHKSVSWYQQVLGQGPQFIFQYYEKEERGRGNFPDRFSARQFPNYSSELNVNALLLGDSALYLCASSFRGADTEAFFGQGTRLTVV.

This chain uses TRBV18 with TRBJ1-2; tentative D call: TRBD1 (6 bases). Germline CDR1 KGHSH, CDR2 LQKENI. Trimming removed 4 bases from V and 6 bases from J, with 15 bases in between. The CDR3 spans 14 residues. The CDR3 loop is CASSQALDSDGYTF. CDR3 sequence (DNA): TGTGCCAGCTCACAGGCTTTGGACAGTGATGGCTACACCTTC.

The chain is built from TRBV6-5 and TRBJ1-2, with 9 bases fitting TRBD1. The CDR3 is 15 amino acids. The V gene's germline CDR1 is MNHEY and CDR2 SVGAGI. After removal of 6 bases from V and 8 bases from J, the junction contained 13 bases not matched to a gene. For the CDR3, the DNA is TGTGCCAGCAGCCTCTACTGGGACAGGGAAGGCGGCTACACCTTC. The encoded protein is CASSLYWDREGGYTF.

The chain couples TRBV4-3 to TRBJ2-3; D possibly corresponds to TRBD2 (6 bases). This CDR3 region has 16 residues. Germline CDR1 and CDR2: LGHNA and YSLEER. V lost 0 bases and J 0 bases, leaving 10 bases between the germline ends. The CDR3 is CASSQEGGPSTDTQYF. The CDR3 region has the DNA TGCGCCAGCAGCCAAGAGGGGGGTCCTAGCACAGATACGCAGTATTTT.

The chain couples TRBV6-6 to TRBJ1-5, with D possibly being TRBD1 (6 bases). Germline loops: CDR1 MNHNY, CDR2 SVGAGI (reference sequence). The CDR3 sequence is 12 residues long. CDR3 region: CVVGGLNQPQHF. The CDR3 DNA reads TGTGTGGTGGGGGGGCTCAATCAGCCCCAGCATTTT.

The chain carries TRBV18 and TRBJ2-7; 7 bases are a match to TRBD1. The germline gives CDR1 KGHSH, CDR2 LQKENI. V trimming: 6 bases; J trimming: 0 bases; junction bases outside the gene matches: 2. This CDR3 is built from 13 residues. As DNA, the CDR3 is TGTGCCAGCTCGGGACAGAACTCCTACGAGCAGTACTTC. Its translation: CASSGQNSYEQYF.

The chain employs TRBV7-9 and TRBJ1-2; 7 nucleotides match TRBD1. The V and J ends lost 5 bases and 6 bases, in that order; junction bases with no gene match: 9. The CDR3 spans 14 residues. Germline lookup yields CDR1 SEHNR and CDR2 FQNEAQ (reference sequence). CDR3 residues: CASSAIDRVDGYTF. CDR3 nucleotides: TGTGCCAGCAGCGCCATCGACAGGGTTGATGGCTACACCTTC.

The V and J genes are TRBV27 and TRBJ1-4; TRBD1 might be the D (5 bases). Deletions cut 8 bases from V and 5 bases from J, with 12 bases between. This CDR3 is built from 13 residues. The germline CDR1 and CDR2 sequences are MNHEY and SMNVEV (reference sequence). The CDR3 here is CASARRGNEKLFF. The CDR3 region has the DNA TGTGCCAGCGCCCGGAGGGGAAATGAAAAACTGTTTTTT.

The V gene is TRBV10-3, the J gene TRBJ2-2; no clear D. The germline V and J ends were trimmed by 6 bases and 3 bases, with 8 bases remaining between them. Germline CDR1 is ENHRY and CDR2 is SYGVKD. This CDR3 is 13 amino acids long. The DNA of the CDR3 is TGTGCCATCAGGGCCCGGGACACCGGGGAGCTGTTTTTT. Amino acid sequence: CAIRARDTGELFF.

The chain couples TRBV13 to TRBJ1-2; 7 nucleotides line up with TRBD1. This CDR3 spans 13 amino acids. Germline CDR1 and CDR2: PRHDT and FYEKMQ (reference sequence). V lost 4 bases, J lost 6 bases, and 5 bases stayed unmatched. In DNA, the CDR3 is TGTGCCAGCAGCTCAGGGACAGTCCATGGCTACACCTTC. This gives the protein CASSSGTVHGYTF.

The rearrangement joins TRBV27 to TRBJ2-3; TRBD1 is a possible D gene (6 bases). Germline CDR1 is MNHEY and CDR2 is SMNVEV (reference sequence). The CDR3 totals 14 residues. V was cut by 2 bases and J by 4 bases, with 10 bases left in between. DNA of the CDR3: TGTGCCAGCAGTTTAGAGAACAGGGCAGATACGCAGTATTTT. Protein product: CASSLENRADTQYF.

The sample holds one count of this clone. V and J are TRBV7-6 and TRBJ2-2, with D possibly being TRBD2 (7 bases). The V gene's germline CDR1 is SGHVS and CDR2 FNYEAQ. Trimming removed 0 bases from V and 0 bases from J, with 11 bases in between. This CDR3 is built from 17 residues. The CDR3 protein is CASSLAEGGPNTGELFF. For the CDR3, the DNA is TGTGCCAGCAGCTTAGCCGAGGGGGGGCCGAACACCGGGGAGCTGTTTTTT.

This chain connects TRBV6-2 or TRBV6-3 to TRBJ2-7, with TRBD1 matching 8 bases. J lost 7 bases, V lost 6 bases, and 5 bases had no gene match. Germline V gene sequence: CDR1 MNHEY, CDR2 SVGEGT. This CDR3 contains 12 residues. This CDR3 reads CASSQGAREQYF. In DNA, the CDR3 is TGTGCCAGCAGCCAGGGGGCTCGGGAGCAGTACTTC.

The chain combines TRBV6-1 with TRBJ1-1, with a weak D call TRBD1 (5 bases). Trimming removed 3 bases at V and 6 bases at J, with 14 bases between. Germline CDR1 and CDR2: MNHNS and SASEGT. This CDR3 is 14 amino acids long. CDR3 sequence (DNA): TGTGCCAGCAGTGATACGGGGGAGAGGTCTGAAGCTTTCTTT. Translation gives CASSDTGERSEAFF.

Only a few counts were recorded for this clone. V usage is TRBV5-1 and J usage is TRBJ2-7; D might be TRBD1 (5 bases). CDR1 and CDR2 from the germline V gene are SGHRS and YFSETQ. V gave up 0 bases and J gave up 6 bases, with 13 bases separating them. The CDR3 loop spans 14 amino acids. Written as DNA, the CDR3 is TGCGCCAGCAGCTTGGATGGGTCCCAGGGCGAGCAGTACTTC. It specifies CASSLDGSQGEQYF.

The chain employs TRBV5-8 and TRBJ1-3; 8 nucleotides match TRBD1. V lost 4 bases to trimming and J lost 2 bases; unmatched junction nucleotides: 2. In germline, CDR1 is SGHTS, CDR2 YDEGEE. The CDR3 has 14 amino acids. CDR3 amino acids: CASSPGGAGNTIYF. CDR3 nucleotides: TGTGCCAGCAGCCCAGGGGGCGCTGGAAACACCATATATTTT.

The chain carries TRBV19 and TRBJ2-4, with TRBD1 matching over 7 bases. CDR3 size: 13 residues. The germline gives CDR1 LNHDA, CDR2 SQIVND (reference sequence). The V gene end was trimmed by 5 bases and the J gene end by 8 bases; junction bases not matched to a gene: 6. In nucleotides, the CDR3 is TGTGCCAGTAGTTTCCGGGACAGACACATTCAGTACTTC. The encoded protein is CASSFRDRHIQYF.

The V and J genes are TRBV30 and TRBJ2-1; TRBD2 agrees at 11 bases. Germline V gene data show CDR1 as GTSNPN and CDR2 as SVGIG (reference sequence). There are 15 residues in the CDR3. The V gene end was trimmed by 0 bases and the J gene end by 4 bases; junction bases not matched to a gene: 2. CDR3 in DNA: TGTGCCTGGAGTGTTTCTAGCGGGAGGTACAATGAGCAGTTCTTC. This codes for CAWSVSSGRYNEQFF.

This clone has only a few counts. This chain connects TRBV28 to TRBJ1-5; TRBD1 might be the D (5 bases). CDR1 is MDHEN and CDR2 is SYDVKM in the germline V gene. This CDR3 is 14 amino acids long. This CDR3 is CASGLGQVDQPQHF. Here the CDR3 DNA reads TGTGCGTCAGGTCTGGGGCAGGTCGATCAGCCCCAGCATTTT.